Listed below are T cell receptor beta chains from one sample, sequenced in a study of cytomegalovirus exposure and HLA in healthy donors. The table came from immunoSEQ multiplex PCR; TCRdb's copy has only in-frame clones and leaves some out. The table shows more than 90,000 clones, with 77% occurring only once. Sequenced material: PBMCs. The receptors come from a female donor in good health and CMV-seronegative. CDR3s include the opening cysteine and the closing phenylalanine or tryptophan. The D gene is left open where the match is weak. The size field is filled for only some rows; it gives once, few, many or a size class.

length	V	size	J	D	CDR3	DNA
14	TRBV9	NA	TRBJ2-5	NA	CASSANRWQETQYF	TGTGCCAGCAGCGCTAATCGGTGGCAAGAGACCCAGTACTTC
13	TRBV6-5	NA	TRBJ2-7	NA	CASSSRQALEQYF	TGTGCCAGCAGTTCAAGACAGGCCCTGGAGCAGTACTTC
14	TRBV7-9	NA	TRBJ1-1	NA	CASSLKGWNTEAFF	TGTGCCAGCAGCTTAAAGGGGTGGAACACTGAAGCTTTCTTT
14	TRBV28	NA	TRBJ2-7	NA	CASSSPSGSYEQYF	TGTGCCAGCAGTTCCCCCTCGGGAAGTTACGAGCAGTACTTC
15	TRBV5-4	NA	TRBJ2-1	NA	CASSLAPNSYNEQFF	TGTGCCAGCAGCTTGGCCCCAAATTCCTACAATGAGCAGTTCTTC
13	TRBV27	few	TRBJ1-1	TRBD1	CASSFRDRGIAFF	TGTGCCAGCAGTTTCAGGGACAGGGGAATAGCTTTCTTT
19	TRBV15	NA	TRBJ2-1	TRBD2	CATSRPFSGGASSYNEQFF	TGTGCCACCAGCAGACCTTTTAGCGGGGGGGCGAGCTCCTACAATGAGCAGTTCTTC
13	TRBV4-1	NA	TRBJ2-7	NA	CASSPGLFYEQYF	TGCGCCAGCAGCCCTGGACTCTTCTACGAGCAGTACTTC
18	TRBV23-1	NA	TRBJ2-6	NA	CASCLGHLPLSGANVLTF	TGCGCCAGCTGTCTGGGACACCTTCCCCTCTCTGGGGCCAACGTCCTGACTTTC
14	TRBV2	NA	TRBJ1-1	NA	CASSELAVNTEAFF	TGTGCCAGCAGTGAACTTGCGGTGAACACTGAAGCTTTCTTT
13	TRBV7-3	few	TRBJ2-3	TRBD1	CASSDGTADTQYF	TGTGCCAGCAGCGACGGGACAGCGGATACGCAGTATTTT
16	TRBV30	NA	TRBJ2-7	TRBD1	CAWSDRGKVPTYEQYF	TGTGCCTGGTCGGACAGGGGGAAAGTCCCCACCTACGAGCAGTACTTC
13	TRBV7-2	NA	TRBJ1-3	TRBD1	CASSSGQGNTIYF	TGTGCCAGCAGCTCCGGACAGGGGAACACCATATATTTT
16	TRBV4-2	NA	TRBJ2-4	NA	CASSQDRDWAKNIQYF	TGTGCCAGCAGCCAAGACAGGGATTGGGCCAAAAACATTCAGTACTTC
15	TRBV29-1	NA	TRBJ1-1	NA	CSVGGHTGLNTEAFF	TGCAGCGTTGGGGGACATACAGGACTGAACACTGAAGCTTTCTTT
15	TRBV19	NA	TRBJ1-3	NA	CASSTRTLRGNTIYF	TGTGCCAGTAGTACCCGAACCTTGCGTGGAAACACCATATATTTT
12	TRBV28	NA	TRBJ2-7	TRBD2	CASTGGAYEQYF	TGTGCCAGCACGGGGGGGGCCTACGAGCAGTACTTC
16	TRBV5-1	NA	TRBJ2-1	NA	CASSLAGGVSYNEQFF	TGCGCCAGCAGCTTGGCCGGCGGGGTATCGTACAATGAGCAGTTCTTC
16	TRBV11-2	NA	TRBJ2-3	TRBD1	CASSLAGGGGTDTQYF	TGTGCCAGCAGCTTAGCAGGGGGCGGAGGAACAGATACGCAGTATTTT
14	TRBV25-1	NA	TRBJ1-1	TRBD1	CASSWTGKDTEAFF	TGTGCCAGCAGTTGGACAGGGAAGGACACTGAAGCTTTCTTT
12	TRBV7-8	NA	TRBJ2-7	NA	CASSLVAGEQYF	TGTGCCAGCAGCTTAGTTGCGGGGGAGCAGTACTTC
15	TRBV5-4	NA	TRBJ2-7	TRBD2	CASSASSGSRDEQYF	TGTGCCAGCAGCGCCTCAAGCGGGAGTAGGGACGAGCAGTACTTC
14	TRBV6-5	once	TRBJ2-7	TRBD1	CASSYSGQHYEQYF	TGTGCCAGCAGTTACTCGGGACAGCATTACGAGCAGTACTTC
16	TRBV5-6	few	TRBJ2-5	TRBD1	CASSFRDRGPQETQYF	TGTGCCAGCAGCTTCCGGGACAGGGGCCCCCAAGAGACCCAGTACTTC
14	TRBV9	NA	TRBJ1-1	NA	CASSVAGGNTEAFF	TGTGCCAGCAGCGTAGCCGGGGGGAACACTGAAGCTTTCTTT
16	TRBV5-1	NA	TRBJ2-1	TRBD2	CASSLRVAGDTGEQFF	TGCGCCAGCAGCTTGAGGGTAGCGGGAGATACGGGTGAGCAGTTCTTC
17	TRBV4-1	NA	TRBJ2-3	NA	CASSQESRGAGIDTQYF	TGCGCCAGCAGCCAAGAATCTCGGGGGGCGGGGATAGATACGCAGTATTTT
18	TRBV5-1	NA	TRBJ2-3	NA	CASSLAPPGTDATDTQYF	TGCGCCAGCAGCTTGGCTCCCCCCGGGACTGACGCGACAGATACGCAGTATTTT
14	TRBV2	NA	TRBJ2-7	TRBD1	CASSWDRETYEQYF	TGTGCCAGCAGTTGGGACAGGGAAACATACGAGCAGTACTTC
16	TRBV4-1	NA	TRBJ2-7	TRBD1	CASSPSAGTGRYEQYF	TGCGCCAGCAGCCCGAGCGCCGGGACAGGGCGCTACGAGCAGTACTTC
15	TRBV9	NA	TRBJ2-5	NA	CASSVARLTDVTQYF	TGTGCCAGCAGCGTAGCCAGACTAACCGACGTGACCCAGTACTTC
17	TRBV5-1	NA	TRBJ2-1	TRBD2	CASTPSKGLVTYNEQFF	TGCGCCAGCACGCCCTCAAAGGGACTAGTTACCTACAATGAGCAGTTCTTC
15	TRBV7-9	NA	TRBJ2-3	NA	CASSFVRGRTDTQYF	TGTGCCAGCAGCTTCGTCAGGGGAAGAACAGATACGCAGTATTTT
19	TRBV28	NA	TRBJ2-5	NA	CASKGLLGTSGAYQETQYF	TGTGCCAGCAAAGGACTCCTCGGGACTTCTGGGGCCTACCAAGAGACCCAGTACTTC
14	TRBV7-2	NA	TRBJ1-1	TRBD1	CASRPDRLNTEAFF	TGTGCCAGCAGACCGGACAGGCTGAACACTGAAGCTTTCTTT
17	TRBV27	NA	TRBJ1-5	NA	CASSLSGQLGGNQPQHF	TGTGCCAGCAGTTTATCAGGACAGCTTGGGGGCAATCAGCCCCAGCATTTT
16	TRBV5-1	few	TRBJ2-2	NA	CASRIGEQINTGELFF	TGCGCCAGCAGAATAGGGGAACAAATTAACACCGGGGAGCTGTTTTTT
13	TRBV29-1	NA	TRBJ2-5	NA	CSASGWGVETQYF	TGCAGCGCGAGCGGATGGGGAGTTGAGACCCAGTACTTC
12	TRBV6-6	NA	TRBJ2-7	TRBD2	CASSSGAYEQYF	TGTGCCAGCAGTAGCGGGGCATACGAGCAGTACTTC